The clone carrying this T cell receptor (beta chain) occurred a few times. MiXCR was run by TCRdb on the RACE reads, yielding one entry per CDR3 protein. The sample includes 350,000 to 450,000 distinct CDR3 sequences, roughly 5.3% of them seen just once. The CDR3 extends over 13 amino acids. Deletions cut 3 bases from V and 4 bases from J, with 12 bases between. From germline, CDR1 is SQVTM and CDR2 ANQGSEA. The data were taken from a study of human T cells and chemical hapten exposure. Study summary: Skin on the upper inner arm, about 2 cm by about 2 cm in size, was sensitized with 2% DPC. Largely, small differences in pooled library volume made per-sample TCR yields vary.

Time point defined: pre-sensitization, week 0. Described treatment: therapeutic diphenylcyclopropenone sensitization with weekly scalp DPC. At every patch-test visit, blood was drawn before the patch test was applied. The sample was whole blood, taken in connection with sensitization to the hapten diphenylcyclopropenone (DPC). The gene calls are TRBV29-1 and TRBJ1-2; D is unclear. This receptor was identified in a woman aged 50 to 65 with alopecia areata. Some clones in this sample may be carry-over from other donors' samples. CDR3 loop: CSVEENGPYGYTF. The CDR3 nucleotides read TGCAGCGTTGAGGAGAACGGCCCCTATGGCTACACCTTC.